This T cell receptor (beta chain) derives from a study of blood T cell repertoires in COVID-19. Trimming cost V 3 bases and J 7 bases; bases outside gene matches: 4. Looked up from germline, CDR1 is SGDLS and CDR2 is YYNGEE. This CDR3 has 12 residues. This table comes from immunoSEQ multiplex PCR, and its TCRdb copy is limited to in-frame clones, with some not included. The repertoire has tens of thousands of clones, more than 75% of them found once; the top ten carry 8.5%. This clonotype was sampled from a human donor in a cohort sampled during active COVID-19. The V gene is TRBV9, the J gene TRBJ2-7; 7 nucleotides align to TRBD2. Material: peripheral blood. The CDR3, as DNA: TGTGCCAGCAGCGCCGGGGGGACTGAGCAGTACTTC. The encoded protein is CASSAGGTEQYF.